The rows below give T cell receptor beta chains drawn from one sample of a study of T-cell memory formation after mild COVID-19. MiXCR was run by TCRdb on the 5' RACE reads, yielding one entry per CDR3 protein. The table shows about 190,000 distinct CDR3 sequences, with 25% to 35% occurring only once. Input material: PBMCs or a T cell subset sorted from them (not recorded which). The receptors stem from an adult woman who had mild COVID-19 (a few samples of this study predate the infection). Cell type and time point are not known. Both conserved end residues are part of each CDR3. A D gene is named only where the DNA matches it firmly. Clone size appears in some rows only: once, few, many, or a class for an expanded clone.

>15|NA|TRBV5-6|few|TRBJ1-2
TGTGCCAGCAGCTTGGTCGGAATGGAAAACTATGGCTACACCTTC
CASSLVGMENYGYTF
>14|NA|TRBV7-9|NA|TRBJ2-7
TGTGCCAGCAGCATAACCGGGACGACCTACGAGCAGTACTTC
CASSITGTTYEQYF
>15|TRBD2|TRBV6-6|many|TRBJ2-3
TGTGCCAGCAGTCCCCTACTAGCGAGTACAGATACGCAGTATTTT
CASSPLLASTDTQYF
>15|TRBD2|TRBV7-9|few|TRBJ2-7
TGTGCCAGCAGCCTAGGACTAGCGGATTCTTACGAGCAGTACTTC
CASSLGLADSYEQYF
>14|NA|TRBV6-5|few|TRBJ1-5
TGTGCCAGCGGGGTAGCTTTGGGCAATCAGCCCCAGCATTTT
CASGVALGNQPQHF
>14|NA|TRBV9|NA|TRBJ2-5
TGTGCCAGCAGCGTGTCTCGTGGTGGAGAGACCCAGTACTTC
CASSVSRGGETQYF
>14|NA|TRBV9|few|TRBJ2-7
TGTGCCAGCAGCGTATGGGGGGACAGTAACGAGCAGTACTTC
CASSVWGDSNEQYF
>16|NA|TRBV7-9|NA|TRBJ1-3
TGTGCCAGCAGCTTAGCTGCAGGACACTCTGGAAACACCATATATTTT
CASSLAAGHSGNTIYF
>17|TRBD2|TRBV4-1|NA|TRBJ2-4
TGCGCCAGCAGCCAACCCGGGGGGGGATCAGGCAAAAACATTCAGTACTTC
CASSQPGGGSGKNIQYF
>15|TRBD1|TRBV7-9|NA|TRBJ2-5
TGTGCCAGCAGCCGAGGGACAGGGGGTAAAGAGACCCAGTACTTC
CASSRGTGGKETQYF
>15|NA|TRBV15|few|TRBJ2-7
TGTGCCACCAGCAGAGACCAGGGAACCCCCTACGAGCAGTACTTC
CATSRDQGTPYEQYF
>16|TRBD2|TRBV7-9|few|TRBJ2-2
TGTGCCAGCAGCCCATCACTAGCGGGACTAACCGGGGAGCTGTTTTTT
CASSPSLAGLTGELFF
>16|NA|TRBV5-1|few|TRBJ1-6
TGCGCCAGCAGCTTGGACCCCGGGACAAGCAATTCACCCCTCCACTTT
CASSLDPGTSNSPLHF
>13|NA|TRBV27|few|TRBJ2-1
TGTGCCAGCAGTTTAGCGGGGAGGAATGAGCAGTTCTTC
CASSLAGRNEQFF
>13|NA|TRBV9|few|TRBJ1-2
TGTGCCAGCAGCGCAAGGGGGGTTTATGGCTACACCTTC
CASSARGVYGYTF
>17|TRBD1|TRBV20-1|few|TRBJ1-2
TGCAGTGCTAGAGATCGGCGGACAGGGGCGGCCAACTATGGCTACACCTTC
CSARDRRTGAANYGYTF
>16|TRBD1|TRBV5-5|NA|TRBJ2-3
TGTGCCAGCAGCTTATCCCGGGACAGGGTCACAGATACGCAGTATTTT
CASSLSRDRVTDTQYF
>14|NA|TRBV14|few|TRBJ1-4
TGTGCCAGCAGCCATCAGGGATTAAAGGAAAAACTGTTTTTT
CASSHQGLKEKLFF
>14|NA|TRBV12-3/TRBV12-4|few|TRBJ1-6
TGTGCCAGCAACATAGGGGGGATCCCTTCACCCCTCCACTTT
CASNIGGIPSPLHF
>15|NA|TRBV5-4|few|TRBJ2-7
TGTGCCAGCAGACCGGGGGTCGCGGAAGCCTACGAGCAGTACTTC
CASRPGVAEAYEQYF
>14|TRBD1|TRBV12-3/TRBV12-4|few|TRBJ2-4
TGTGCCAGCAGTTTGGCAGGGGGAGAGAACATTCAGTACTTC
CASSLAGGENIQYF
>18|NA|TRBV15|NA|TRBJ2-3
TGTGCCACCAGCAGAGGTAATTCGGGACACAGATTCACAGATACGCAGTATTTT
CATSRGNSGHRFTDTQYF
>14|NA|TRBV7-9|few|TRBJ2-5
TGTGCCAGCAGCTTATGGGGGGCCCAAGAGACCCAGTACTTC
CASSLWGAQETQYF
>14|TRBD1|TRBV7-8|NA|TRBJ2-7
TGTGCCAGCAGTTACGGACAGGAGGAAAACGAGCAGTACTTC
CASSYGQEENEQYF
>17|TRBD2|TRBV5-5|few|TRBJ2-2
TGTGCCAGCAGCTTGTTCCTAGCGGGAGGGAACACCGGGGAGCTGTTTTTT
CASSLFLAGGNTGELFF
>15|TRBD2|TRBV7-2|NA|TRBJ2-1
TGTGCCAGCAGCTTAGGTACTAGCGGGAGCCGGATCAGTTTCTTC
CASSLGTSGSRISFF
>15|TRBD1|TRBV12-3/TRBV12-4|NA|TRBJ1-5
TGTGCCAGCAGTTTAAGGGGACAGAGCAATCAGCCCCAGCATTTT
CASSLRGQSNQPQHF
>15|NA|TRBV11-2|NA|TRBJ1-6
TGTGCCAGCACCACACCACAGGGAAGAGGGTCACCCCTCCACTTT
CASTTPQGRGSPLHF
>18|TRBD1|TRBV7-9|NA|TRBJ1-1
TGTGCCAGCAGCTCACCGGGACAGGGTGCCCGAATGAACACTGAAGCTTTCTTT
CASSSPGQGARMNTEAFF